What follows describes a single T cell receptor beta chain. What it recognizes is unknown. The PCR was carried out with 60 Vbeta primers and 13 Jbeta primers. Sequencing used immunoSEQ multiplex PCR; TCRdb keeps in-frame clones, though not all of them. This table holds about 90,000 clones, 60% to 85% found once. This specimen belongs to a study of cytomegalovirus exposure and HLA in healthy donors. Study summary: The study placed around 80% of its 350 to 450 genotyped donors in the Caucasian-associated ancestry cluster.

Overall study findings and caveats: Despite most TCR sequences being rare, some public TCRs occurred in many donors. The authors judged a highly shared variant cluster likely a sequencing artifact.

Germline assignment: CDR1 SNHLY and CDR2 FYNNEI. Trimming removed 4 bases at V and 3 bases at J, with 12 bases between. The CDR3 has 15 amino acids. The source material was PBMCs. The sequence derives from a woman aged 40 to 50 in good health and CMV-seropositive. The J gene is TRBJ2-2, the V gene TRBV2, with D perhaps matching TRBD2 (5 bases). DNA for the CDR3: TGTGCCAGCAGTGCCGGGAATAAAGACACCGGGGAGCTGTTTTTT. This encodes CASSAGNKDTGELFF.